The T cell receptor beta chain under discussion was sequenced for a study of molecular identifiers for immune sequencing clone quantification (dated by TCRdb to between 2018 and 2020). At the level of the whole study: In a replicate experiment, RNA from around 20,000 or 100,000 naive CD8 T cells was split into five aliquots, four of which were sequenced. This methods study benchmarked molecular-identifier clustering-based TCR repertoire sequencing (MIDCIRS) and TCR RNA copy counting, using CD8 T cells to do so.

This clonotype has at least ten counts. Its recognized antigen is unknown. Base qualities were left out, and no much larger clone turns up one base away. The research as a whole found: Spiked-in Jurkat TCR RNA equal to a single cell's worth was reported to be detectable even within one million naive CD8 T cells. Without barcode sub-clustering, chimeric consensus sequences inflated TCR diversity; chimeras reached as high as 47%. In CMV-specific effector cells, clones with more than 20 RNA copies contained over 97% of molecules, whereas in naive cells such clones contained under 1% of molecules. The naive libraries included spiked-in Jurkat TCR RNA (roughly nine copies' worth), and this RNA is not part of the donor repertoire. Modeling gave approximately 3 recovered TCR RNA copies per cell versus approximately 9 by digital PCR, implying 25% to 30% capture efficiency. Highly expanded clone sizes could be underestimated if identical TCR molecules share a barcode.

To prepare the library, PCR was applied. Sequencing was performed on an Illumina HiSeq 4000. Preparation of bulk TCR libraries followed a previously described approach, with the TCR primers listed in Table S5. Purification of total RNA was performed with the Qiagen AllPrep DNA/RNA kit. Before analysis, reads from multiple sequencing runs of the same library were pooled. Per the original workflow: Only reads with exact TCR constant sequence were kept, trimmed to 150 nt, and grouped by their 12-nt molecular barcodes. Reads inside each barcode group were sub-clustered using a 15% Levenshtein threshold, and a quality-weighted consensus sequence was constructed for each RNA molecule. Non-functional sequences were excluded, and lower-count sequences lying one edit away from another sequence were also excluded. Barcode sub-clusters with fewer than 20% of the maximum read count were removed, based on fitting two negative binomial distributions. TCRdb handled the public reads itself, with Q25 trimming in fastp and clone calling in MiXCR, and kept productive beta chains. When rows share a CDR3 protein, they turn into one entry using the most common DNA and genes. Clone size and V and J calls follow TCRdb, not the original study. The sample data list 250,000 to 350,000 distinct CDR3 sequences, and roughly 23% of these were observed just once. About 0.81% of the sample goes to the ten largest clones.

Libraries of naive CD8 T cells were built from anywhere between about 19,000 and 1,100,000 sorted cells, with 10%, 30% or 50% of the purified RNA used. On a BD FACSAria II, naive CD8 T cells were FACS-sorted as CD8+CD4-CCR7+CD45RA+ and collected into RLT Plus buffer. To test detection sensitivity, Jurkat RNA equivalent to roughly eleven TCR copies was spiked into samples of about 19,000-1,000,000 naive CD8 T cells. Enrichment of CD8 T cells was done with RosetteSep CD8+ T Cell Enrichment Cocktail plus Ficoll-Paque, and ACK red cell lysis came afterward. The TCR comes from a human donor in good health. Some libraries in this study had Jurkat cell RNA spiked in. Sequencing used naive CD8+ T cells from blood, with Jurkat cell RNA spiked in. The cell subset or site label for this specimen denotes: FACS-sorted CD8+CD4-CCR7+CD45RA+ naive T cells.

The DNA reads TGTGCCAGCAGCCCGACGACAGGAAGCTCCTACGAGCAGTACTTC. Translated, this is CASSPTTGSSYEQYF. This chain joins TRBV7-9 to TRBJ2-7; perhaps TRBD1 is the D gene, with 6 bases matching. CDR1 SEHNR and CDR2 FQNEAQ were looked up in the germline V gene (reference sequence). A distance of 14 bases separates the germline ends of V and J, which lose 5 bases and 0 bases respectively. Spanning cysteine to phenylalanine, the CDR3 consists of 15 amino acids. Of the read, only the CDR3 DNA is kept; its 45 bases are in frame from base 1. With the portions outside the CDR3 filled from the reference TRBV7-9 and TRBJ2-7 genes, the complete variable region becomes DTGVSQNPRHKITKRGQNVTFRCDPISEHNRLYWYRQTLGQGPEFLTYFQNEAQLEKSRLLSDRFSAERPKGSFSTLEIQRTEQGDSAMYLCASSPTTGSSYEQYFGPGTRLTVT.